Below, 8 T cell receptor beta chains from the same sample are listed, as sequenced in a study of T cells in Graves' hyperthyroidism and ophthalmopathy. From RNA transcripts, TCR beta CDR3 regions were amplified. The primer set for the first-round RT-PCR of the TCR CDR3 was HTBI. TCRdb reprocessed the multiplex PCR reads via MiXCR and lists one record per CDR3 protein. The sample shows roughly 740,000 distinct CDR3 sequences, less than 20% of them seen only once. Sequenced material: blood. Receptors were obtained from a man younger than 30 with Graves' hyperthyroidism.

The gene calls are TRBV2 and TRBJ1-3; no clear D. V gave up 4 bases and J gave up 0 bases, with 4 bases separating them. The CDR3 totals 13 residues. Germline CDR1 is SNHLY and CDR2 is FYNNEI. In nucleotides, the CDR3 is TGTGCCAGCAGTGCTGACTCTGGAAACACCATATATTTT. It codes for CASSADSGNTIYF.

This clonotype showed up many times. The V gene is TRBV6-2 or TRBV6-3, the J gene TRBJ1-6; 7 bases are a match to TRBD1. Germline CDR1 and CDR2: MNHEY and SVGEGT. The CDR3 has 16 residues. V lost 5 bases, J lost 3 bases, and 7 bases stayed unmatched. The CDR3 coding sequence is TGTGCCAGCAGTCAGTACCGGGACAGCTATAATTCACCCCTCCACTTT. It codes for CASSQYRDSYNSPLHF.

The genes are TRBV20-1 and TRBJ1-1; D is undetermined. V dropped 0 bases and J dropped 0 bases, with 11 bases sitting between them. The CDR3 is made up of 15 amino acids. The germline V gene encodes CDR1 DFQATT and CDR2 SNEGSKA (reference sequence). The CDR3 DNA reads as TGCAGTGCTAGAGATGCGGGGTCCCTGAACACTGAAGCTTTCTTT. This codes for CSARDAGSLNTEAFF.

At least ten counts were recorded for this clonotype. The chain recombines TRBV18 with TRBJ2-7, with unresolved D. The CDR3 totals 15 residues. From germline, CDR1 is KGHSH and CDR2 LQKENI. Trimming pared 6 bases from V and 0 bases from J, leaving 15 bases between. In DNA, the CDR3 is TGTGCCAGCTCCCCCAGCGAACTAAGCTCCTACGAGCAGTACTTC. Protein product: CASSPSELSSYEQYF.

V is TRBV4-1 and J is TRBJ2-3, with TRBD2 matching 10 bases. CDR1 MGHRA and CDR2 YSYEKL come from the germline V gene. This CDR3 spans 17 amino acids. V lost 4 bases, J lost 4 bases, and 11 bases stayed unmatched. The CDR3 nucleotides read TGCGCCAGCAGCCGCCTCGGGGAGCGGGAGGGTCCAGATACGCAGTATTTT. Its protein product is CASSRLGEREGPDTQYF.

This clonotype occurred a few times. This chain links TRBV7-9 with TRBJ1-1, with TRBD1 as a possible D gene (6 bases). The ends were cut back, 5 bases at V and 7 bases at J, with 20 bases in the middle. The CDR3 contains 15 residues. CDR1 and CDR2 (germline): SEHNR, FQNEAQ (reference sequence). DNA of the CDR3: TGTGCCAGCAGCCTTCTGGACGGCGAGGGGGGTGAAGCTTTCTTT. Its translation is CASSLLDGEGGEAFF.

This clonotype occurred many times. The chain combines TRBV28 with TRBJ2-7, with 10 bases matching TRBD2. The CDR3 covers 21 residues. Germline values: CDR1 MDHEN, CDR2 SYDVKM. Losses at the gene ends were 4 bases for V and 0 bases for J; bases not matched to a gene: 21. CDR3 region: CASSSIPHASGRSLISYEQYF. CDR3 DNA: TGTGCCAGCAGTTCCATACCCCACGCTAGCGGGAGATCCCTAATCTCCTACGAGCAGTACTTC.

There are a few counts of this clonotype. DNA for the CDR3: TGTGCCACCAGCTCCGGACACCTCTCTGGAAACACCATATATTTT. Translated, it gives CATSSGHLSGNTIYF. The V call is TRBV15, the J call TRBJ1-3; maybe TRBD1 (5 bases). The CDR3 loop spans 15 amino acids. The V gene lost 5 bases and the J gene lost 0 bases, with 11 bases spanning the gap. Per germline, CDR1 LNHNV and CDR2 YYDKDF (reference sequence).